This T cell receptor beta chain was recorded in a study of blood T cell repertoires in COVID-19 (dated by TCRdb to the early 2020s). In terms of the full investigation: Collaborator samples came from the United States, Italy and Spain and covered acute and convalescent phases of COVID-19. The prospective study material was composed of cDNA or gDNA derived from T cells, B-cell-depleted T cells, or PBMCs. Deeply sampled blood TCRbeta repertoires from subjects exposed to, actively infected with, or recovered from COVID-19 were included in the dataset. The repertoires were made available in a free public database intended to serve as a resource for research on the immune response to SARS-CoV-2. Samples came from the ongoing ImmuneRACE study (first 160 participants) plus 1,254 subjects from 6 global collaborators. Sample metadata almost always included a de-identified subject ID, COVID-19 status, age in years and sex. Where available, HLA class I and class II types were obtained from metadata supplied by the sample provider rather than from assay-based typing. The research as a whole found: Clinical and demographic metadata were provided uncurated, with the amount varying by source and participant.

One collaborating source in Seattle enrolled patients while the patients were actively infected and followed the patients over time throughout the course of disease. Collaborating institutions collected whole blood in K2EDTA tubes following their own protocols. For TCRbeta analysis, collaborators shipped samples in one of three forms: frozen whole blood, isolated PBMCs, or DNA extracted from either of those sample types. Clipping removes 0 bases from V and 8 bases from J, with 1 as the unmatched junction base count. The CDR3 sequence holds 15 residues, the cysteine and phenylalanine included. Only CDR3 DNA remains: 45 bases, in frame from the first base. Per the germline V gene, SGHRS is the CDR1 and YFSETQ is the CDR2. This clone was recorded a few times. Its antigen is still unknown. Per-base quality was not reported, and no clone a single base away is much larger than it. The immunoSEQ Assay, a bias-controlled multiplex PCR, was used to amplify TCRbeta CDR3 regions from genomic DNA. The study's processing was this. Within the assay, amplification of reference gene primers was used to estimate how many nucleated cells each sample contained. To quantify the absolute abundance of each unique TCRbeta CDR3 rearrangement, sequence reads were collapsed and filtered. For each sample, productive Simpson clonality was calculated by taking the square root of Simpson's diversity index across productive rearrangements. The source is immuneACCESS, and TCRdb retained only in-frame sequences with V and J called. Part of the clones is not carried over; for the studies checked, unresolved V genes explain less than half of this, and the remainder is unexplained. That table furnishes V, J and clone size, whereas the DNA furnished D and trimming. A total of about 180,000 clones appear in this sample, roughly four fifths of them only once. Around 7.3% of the sample is held by the ten biggest clonotypes.

Rearrangement joined TRBV5-1 to TRBJ2-1; 14 middle bases align to TRBD2. The sample comprised peripheral blood. The TCR sequence derives from a woman in her sixties or seventies with COVID-19, enrolled during active disease. The DNA reads TGCGCCAGCAGCTTGGGACTAGCGGGAGGGTATGAGCAGTTCTTC. Its translation reads: CASSLGLAGGYEQFF.